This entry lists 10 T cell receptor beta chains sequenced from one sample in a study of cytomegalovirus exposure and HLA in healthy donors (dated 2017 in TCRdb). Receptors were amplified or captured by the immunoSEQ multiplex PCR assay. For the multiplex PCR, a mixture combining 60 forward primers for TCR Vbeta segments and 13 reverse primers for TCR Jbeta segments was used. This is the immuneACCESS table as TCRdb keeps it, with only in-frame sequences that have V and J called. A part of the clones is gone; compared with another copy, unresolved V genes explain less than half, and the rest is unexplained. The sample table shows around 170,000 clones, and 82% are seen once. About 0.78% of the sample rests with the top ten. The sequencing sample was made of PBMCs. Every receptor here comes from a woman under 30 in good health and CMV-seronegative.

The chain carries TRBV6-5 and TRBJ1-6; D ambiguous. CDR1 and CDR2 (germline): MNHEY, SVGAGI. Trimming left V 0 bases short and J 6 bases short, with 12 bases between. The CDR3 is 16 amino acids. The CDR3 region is CASSYSRQAFNSPLHF. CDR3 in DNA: TGTGCCAGCAGTTACTCACGGCAGGCATTTAATTCACCCCTCCACTTT.

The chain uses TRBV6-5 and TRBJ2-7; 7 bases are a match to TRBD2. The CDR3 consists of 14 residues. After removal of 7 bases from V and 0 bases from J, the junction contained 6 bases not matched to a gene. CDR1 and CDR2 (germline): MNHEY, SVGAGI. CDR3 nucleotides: TGTGCCAGCACCGGGGGGATTAGCTCCTACGAGCAGTACTTC. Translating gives CASTGGISSYEQYF.

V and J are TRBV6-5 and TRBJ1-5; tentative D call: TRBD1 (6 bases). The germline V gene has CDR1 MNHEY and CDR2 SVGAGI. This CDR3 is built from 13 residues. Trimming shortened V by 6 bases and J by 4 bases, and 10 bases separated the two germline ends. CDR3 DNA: TGTGCCAGCAGATTACAGGGAAATCAGCCCCAGCATTTT. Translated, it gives CASRLQGNQPQHF.

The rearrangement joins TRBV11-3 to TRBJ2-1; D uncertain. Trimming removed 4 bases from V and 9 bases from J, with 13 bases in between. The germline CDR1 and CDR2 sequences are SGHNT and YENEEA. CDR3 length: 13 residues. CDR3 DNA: TGTGCCAGCAGCTCCCACCCATTAGCTGAGCAGTTCTTC. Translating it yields CASSSHPLAEQFF.

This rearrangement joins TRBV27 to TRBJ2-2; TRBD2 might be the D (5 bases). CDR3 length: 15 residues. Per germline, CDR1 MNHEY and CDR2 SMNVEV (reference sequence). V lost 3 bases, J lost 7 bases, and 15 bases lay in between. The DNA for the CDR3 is TGTGCCAGCAGTTTTCCGGGTTTAGAGGGCGGGGAGCTGTTTTTT. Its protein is CASSFPGLEGGELFF.

CDR3 protein: CASSLAPQGWQAHYGYTF. DNA of the CDR3: TGTGCCAGCAGCTTAGCGCCCCAGGGGTGGCAGGCTCACTATGGCTACACCTTC. This chain joins TRBV7-9 and TRBJ1-2; D is perhaps TRBD1 (6 bases). V dropped 0 bases and J dropped 3 bases, with 20 bases sitting between them. The CDR3 loop spans 18 amino acids. Germline CDR1 reads SEHNR; CDR2 reads FQNEAQ (reference sequence).

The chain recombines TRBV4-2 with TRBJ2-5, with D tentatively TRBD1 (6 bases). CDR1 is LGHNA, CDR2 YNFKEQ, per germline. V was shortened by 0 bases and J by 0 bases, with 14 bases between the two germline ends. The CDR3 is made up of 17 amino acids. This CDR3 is CASSQETGQWYQETQYF. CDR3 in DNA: TGTGCCAGCAGCCAAGAGACGGGACAATGGTACCAAGAGACCCAGTACTTC.

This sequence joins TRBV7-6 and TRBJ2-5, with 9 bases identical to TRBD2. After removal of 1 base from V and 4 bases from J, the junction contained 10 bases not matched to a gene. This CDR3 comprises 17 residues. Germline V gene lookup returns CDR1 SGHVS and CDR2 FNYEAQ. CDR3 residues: CASSLVSPAGGGETQYF. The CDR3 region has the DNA TGTGCCAGCAGCTTAGTCTCGCCAGCGGGGGGAGGAGAGACCCAGTACTTC. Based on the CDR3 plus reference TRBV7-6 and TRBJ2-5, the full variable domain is GAGVSQSPRYKVTKRGQDVALRCDPISGHVSLYWYRQALGQGPEFLTYFNYEAQQDKSGLPNDRFSAERPEGSISTLTIQRTEQRDSAMYRCASSLVSPAGGGETQYFGPGTRLLVL.

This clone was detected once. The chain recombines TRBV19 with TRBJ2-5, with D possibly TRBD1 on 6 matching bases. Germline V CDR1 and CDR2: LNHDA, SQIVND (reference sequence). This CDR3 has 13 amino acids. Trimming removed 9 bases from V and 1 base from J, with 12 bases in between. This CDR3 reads CASRRTVQETQYF. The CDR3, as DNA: TGTGCCAGCAGGAGGACAGTCCAAGAGACCCAGTACTTC. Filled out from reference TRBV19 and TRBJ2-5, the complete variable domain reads DGGITQSPKYLFRKEGQNVTLSCEQNLNHDAMYWYRQDPGQGLRLIYYSQIVNDFQKGDIAEGYSVSREKKESFPLTVTSAQKNPTAFYLCASRRTVQETQYFGPGTRLLVL.

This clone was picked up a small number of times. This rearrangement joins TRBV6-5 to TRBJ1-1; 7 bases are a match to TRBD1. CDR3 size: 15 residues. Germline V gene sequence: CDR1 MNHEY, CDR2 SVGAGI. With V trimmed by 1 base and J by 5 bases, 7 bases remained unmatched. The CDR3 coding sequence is TGTGCCAGCAGTTACTTCAGGACAGGAGGGACTGAAGCTTTCTTT. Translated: CASSYFRTGGTEAFF.